This T cell receptor (beta chain) was identified in a study of blood T cell repertoires in COVID-19. In the original processing: Amplification of reference gene primers was used by the study to estimate nucleated cell counts. Assay used: immunoSEQ multiplex PCR; TCRdb lists only in-frame clones, some missing. The DNA gave D and trimming, while V, J and clone size come from that table. The table records approximately 140,000 clones, 88% of them present only once. Trimming stripped 1 base from V and 5 bases from J, with 12 bases between. CDR1 is SEHNR and CDR2 is FQNEAQ in the germline V gene (reference sequence). There are 15 residues in the CDR3.

The sequenced sample consisted of PBMCs or T cells enriched from blood (not recorded which). The TCR was taken from a woman between 25 and 40 years old with acute COVID-19. The rearrangement links TRBV7-9 to TRBJ1-5; no firm D call. CDR3 nucleotide sequence: TGTGCCAGCAGCTTAGACGGGTTAACGCATCAGCCCCAGCATTTT. Translation gives CASSLDGLTHQPQHF.